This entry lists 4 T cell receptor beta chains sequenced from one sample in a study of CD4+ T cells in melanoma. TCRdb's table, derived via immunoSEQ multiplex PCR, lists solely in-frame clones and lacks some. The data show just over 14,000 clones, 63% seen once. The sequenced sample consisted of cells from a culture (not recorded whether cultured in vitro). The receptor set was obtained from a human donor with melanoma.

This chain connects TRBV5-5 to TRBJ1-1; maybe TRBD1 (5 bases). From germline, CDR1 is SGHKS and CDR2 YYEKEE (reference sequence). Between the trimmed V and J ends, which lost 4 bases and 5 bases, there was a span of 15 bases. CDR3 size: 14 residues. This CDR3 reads CASSSRTRGTEAFF. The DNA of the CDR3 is TGTGCCAGCAGCAGTCGGACAAGGGGAACTGAAGCTTTCTTT.

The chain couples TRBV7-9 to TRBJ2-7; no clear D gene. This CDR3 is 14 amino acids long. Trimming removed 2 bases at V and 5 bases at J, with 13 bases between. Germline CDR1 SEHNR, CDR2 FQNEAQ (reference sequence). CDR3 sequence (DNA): TGTGCCAGCAGCTTATATACCCGTCCCCACGAGCAGTACTTC. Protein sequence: CASSLYTRPHEQYF.

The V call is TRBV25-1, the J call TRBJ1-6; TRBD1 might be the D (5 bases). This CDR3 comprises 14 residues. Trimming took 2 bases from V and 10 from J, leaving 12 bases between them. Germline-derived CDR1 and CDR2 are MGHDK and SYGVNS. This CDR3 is CASSETGGRSPLHF. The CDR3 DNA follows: TGTGCCAGCAGTGAAACGGGGGGTCGCTCACCCCTCCACTTT.

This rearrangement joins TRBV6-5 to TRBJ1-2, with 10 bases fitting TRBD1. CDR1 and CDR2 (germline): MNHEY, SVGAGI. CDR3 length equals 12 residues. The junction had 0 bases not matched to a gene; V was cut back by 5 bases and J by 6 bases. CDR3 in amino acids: CASSGTGDGYTF. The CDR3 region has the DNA TGTGCCAGCAGTGGGACAGGGGATGGCTACACCTTC.